The text below deals with one T cell receptor (beta chain). The antigen it recognizes is unknown. Base qualities are not recorded, but no much larger clone differs from it by a single base. CDR1 and CDR2, per the germline V gene, are ENHRY and SYGVKD. The CDR3, from cysteine to phenylalanine, totals 12 residues. The only DNA kept is the CDR3, 36 bases in frame from the first base. The junction shows trimming of 5 bases on V and 2 bases on J, plus 6 bases between the germline ends. This specimen belongs to a study of T cell clonotyping in hematopoietic cell transplantation listed by TCRdb under 2021. Background for the entire study: A total of 150 or so blood samples were gathered in the study from fewer than 40 consecutive transplant recipients along with their related donors. Recruitment of patients ran from September 2015 to early 2017, and follow-up continued until September 2020 or until death.

The immunoSEQ assay, a bias-controlled multiplex PCR with V- and J-specific primers, was used to amplify TCR beta CDR3 regions from genomic DNA. In a second PCR step, the CDR3 amplicons were tagged with a proprietary barcode plus Illumina adapter sequences. An Illumina MiSeq instrument was used for sequencing of the CDR3 libraries. Per the original workflow: Export and quality control were done with immunoSEQ Analyzer 3.0, while downstream analyses used R Bioconductor and Immunarch. Only productive rearrangements within the normalized downsampled data set were used in the calculation of repertoire metrics. In the normalized cohort, a clonotype counted as pathologically expanded if the clonotype was larger than 5 templates. The Inverse Simpson Index was used to measure repertoire diversity. To capture all clonotypes, CMV-specificity analyses were performed on the non-normalized data set. TCRdb's version of the immuneACCESS table is confined to in-frame rearrangements and falls short of the full clone set. An unresolved V gene accounts for under half of the shortfall where checked; the remainder is of unknown origin. V and J calls and clone size are given by that table; D and trimming were obtained from the DNA. The sample includes around 5,000 clones, with 65% to 70% observed a single time. The leading ten clones occupy 25% to 30% of the sample.

The research as a whole found: Broader TCR repertoire diversity after transplant was predicted by Inverse Simpson Index values from donors and from recipients before transplant. Recipient repertoires showed only a small fraction of overlap with donor repertoires, and over 95% appeared de novo at the given depth. The sample size was limited, and because cells were not sorted, the contributions of CD4 and CD8 repertoires could not be separated. Recipient TCR diversity fell after transplant, with pathologically expanded clonotypes rising progressively from day 30 to day 180.

The sample's time point label, in plain terms: 180 days after allo-HCT. Recipient blood was collected about 28 days before transplant and at days 30, 100 and 180 after transplant. Nuclei Lysis Solution was used to extract genomic DNA from fresh or cryopreserved unfractionated peripheral blood mononuclear cells. The sequence joins TRBV10-3 to TRBJ1-1, with no reliable assignment of the D segment. The receptor comes from a male patient in his fifties who had an allogeneic stem cell transplant from an unrelated donor, so the T cells may come from the graft donor. Some clones in this sample may be carry-over from other donors' samples. Specimen: PBMCs, collected 180 days after allogeneic stem cell transplant. Here is the DNA: TGTGCCATCAGTTCCGGAAACACTGAAGCTTTCTTT. Its translation reads: CAISSGNTEAFF.